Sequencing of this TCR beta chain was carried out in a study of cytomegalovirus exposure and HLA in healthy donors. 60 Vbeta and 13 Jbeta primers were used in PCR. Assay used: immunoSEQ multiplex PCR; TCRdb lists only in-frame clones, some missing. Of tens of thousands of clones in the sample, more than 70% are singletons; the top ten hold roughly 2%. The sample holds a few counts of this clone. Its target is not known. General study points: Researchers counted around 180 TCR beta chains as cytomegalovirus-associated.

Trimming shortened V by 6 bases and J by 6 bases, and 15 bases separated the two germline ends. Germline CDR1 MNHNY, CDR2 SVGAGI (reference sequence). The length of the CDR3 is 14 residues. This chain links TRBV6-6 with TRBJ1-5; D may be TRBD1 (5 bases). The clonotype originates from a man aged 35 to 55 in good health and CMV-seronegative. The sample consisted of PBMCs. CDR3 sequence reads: CASRFSGEGQPQHF. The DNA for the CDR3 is TGTGCCAGCAGGTTCTCGGGGGAAGGTCAGCCCCAGCATTTT.